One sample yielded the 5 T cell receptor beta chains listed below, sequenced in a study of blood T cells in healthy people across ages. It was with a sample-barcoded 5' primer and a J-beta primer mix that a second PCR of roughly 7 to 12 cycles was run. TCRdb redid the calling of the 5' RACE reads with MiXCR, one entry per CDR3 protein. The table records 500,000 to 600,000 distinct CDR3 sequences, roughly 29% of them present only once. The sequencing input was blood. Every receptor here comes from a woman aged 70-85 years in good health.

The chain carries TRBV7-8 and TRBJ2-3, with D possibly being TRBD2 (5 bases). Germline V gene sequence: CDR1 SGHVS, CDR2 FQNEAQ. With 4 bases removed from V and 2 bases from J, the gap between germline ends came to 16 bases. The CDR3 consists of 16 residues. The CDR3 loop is CASSSRRGAVTDTQYF. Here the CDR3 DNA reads TGTGCCAGCAGCTCCCGTCGGGGAGCCGTCACAGATACGCAGTATTTT.

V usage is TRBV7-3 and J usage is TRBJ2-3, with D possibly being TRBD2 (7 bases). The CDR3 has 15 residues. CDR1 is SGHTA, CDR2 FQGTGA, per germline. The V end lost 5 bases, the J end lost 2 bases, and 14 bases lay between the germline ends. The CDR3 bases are TGTGCCAGCAGCCCACTCGGGGGGCCCACAGATACGCAGTATTTT. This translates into CASSPLGGPTDTQYF. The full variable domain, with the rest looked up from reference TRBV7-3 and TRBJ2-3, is GAGVSQTPSNKVTEKGKYVELRCDPISGHTALYWYRQSLGQGPEFLIYFQGTGAADDSGLPNDRFFAVRPEGSVSTLKIQRTERGDSAVYLCASSPLGGPTDTQYFGPGTRLTVL.

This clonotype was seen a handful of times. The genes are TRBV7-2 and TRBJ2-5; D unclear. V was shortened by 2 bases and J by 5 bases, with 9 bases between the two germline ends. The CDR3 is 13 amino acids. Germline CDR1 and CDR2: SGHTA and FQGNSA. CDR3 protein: CASSLMVRETQYF. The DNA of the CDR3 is TGTGCCAGCAGCTTAATGGTGAGGGAGACCCAGTACTTC.

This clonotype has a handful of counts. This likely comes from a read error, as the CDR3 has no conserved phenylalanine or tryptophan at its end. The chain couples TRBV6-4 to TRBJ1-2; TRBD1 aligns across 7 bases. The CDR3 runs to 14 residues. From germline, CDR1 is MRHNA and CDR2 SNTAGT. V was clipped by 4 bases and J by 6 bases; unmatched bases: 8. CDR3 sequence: CASSAQTGLDGYTL. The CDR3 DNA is TGTGCCAGCAGTGCACAGACAGGGCTCGATGGCTACACCCTC.

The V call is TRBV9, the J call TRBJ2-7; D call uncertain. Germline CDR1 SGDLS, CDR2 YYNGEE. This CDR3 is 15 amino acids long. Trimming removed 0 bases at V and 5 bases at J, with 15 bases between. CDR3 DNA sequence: TGTGCCAGCAGCGTAGGGCAGGCCCGCGTTCACGAGCAGTACTTC. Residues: CASSVGQARVHEQYF.